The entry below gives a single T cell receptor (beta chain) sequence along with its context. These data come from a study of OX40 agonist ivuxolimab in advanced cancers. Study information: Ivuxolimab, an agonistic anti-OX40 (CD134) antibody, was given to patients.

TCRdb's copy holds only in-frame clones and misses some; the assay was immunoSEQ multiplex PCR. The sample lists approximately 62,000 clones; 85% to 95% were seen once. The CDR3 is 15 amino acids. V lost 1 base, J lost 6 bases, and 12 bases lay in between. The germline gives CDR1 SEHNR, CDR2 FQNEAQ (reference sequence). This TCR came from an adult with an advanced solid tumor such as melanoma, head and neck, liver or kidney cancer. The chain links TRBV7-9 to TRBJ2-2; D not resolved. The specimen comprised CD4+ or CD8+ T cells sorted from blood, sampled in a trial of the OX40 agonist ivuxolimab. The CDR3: CASSLVGAGPGELFF. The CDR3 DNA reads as TGTGCCAGCAGCTTAGTAGGAGCAGGTCCCGGGGAGCTGTTTTTT.